These 23 T cell receptor beta chains were all obtained from the same sample, sequenced in a study of shared clonotypes between healthy human individuals. CD45RO-negative CD8 cells positively selected for CCR7 made up the naive population, which excluded terminally differentiated effector memory CD45RA+ cells. Assay used: immunoSEQ multiplex PCR; TCRdb lists only in-frame clones, some missing. The sample contains 600,000 or so clones, 95% to 98% of which appear only once. The sample taken for sequencing was naive CD8+ T cells sorted from blood. These receptors originate from a man aged 30 to 39 in good health.

This rearrangement joins TRBV4-3 to TRBJ2-7; TRBD2 matches 10 bases. CDR1 is LGHNA, CDR2 YSLEER, per germline. This CDR3 region has 15 residues. V lost 2 bases and J lost 4; bases outside the gene matches: 5. CDR3 protein: CASSQRAGGGYEQYF. In nucleotides, the CDR3 is TGCGCCAGCAGCCAAAGAGCGGGAGGGGGATACGAGCAGTACTTC.

This rearrangement joins TRBV27 to TRBJ1-4, with 7 bases identical to TRBD1. Germline V gene data show CDR1 as MNHEY and CDR2 as SMNVEV (reference sequence). The CDR3 length is 16 residues. V shed 5 bases, J shed 6 bases, and the junction held 12 bases outside the gene matches. In nucleotides, the CDR3 is TGTGCCAGCAGTCCACTGGGGACAGTTAAAGATGAAAAACTGTTTTTT. Its protein product is CASSPLGTVKDEKLFF.

V usage is TRBV13 and J usage is TRBJ2-7; TRBD1 agrees at 9 bases. V was pared by 0 bases and J by 5 bases, with 5 bases of the junction left unmatched. Germline V gene data show CDR1 as PRHDT and CDR2 as FYEKMQ (reference sequence). The CDR3 runs 15 residues. CDR3 amino acids: CASSLGGTGYHEQYF. The CDR3 nucleotides are TGTGCCAGCAGCTTAGGAGGGACAGGGTATCACGAGCAGTACTTC. The complete variable domain, with remaining parts taken from reference TRBV13 and TRBJ2-7, reads AAGVIQSPRHLIKEKRETATLKCYPIPRHDTVYWYQQGPGQDPQFLISFYEKMQSDKGSIPDRFSAQQFSDYHSELNMSSLELGDSALYFCASSLGGTGYHEQYFGPGTRLTVT.

The genes are TRBV7-9 and TRBJ2-7; 8 bases match TRBD1. This CDR3 region has 12 residues. CDR1 SEHNR and CDR2 FQNEAQ come from the germline V gene (reference sequence). V lost 6 bases, J lost 6 bases, and 4 bases stayed unmatched. CDR3 sequence (DNA): TGTGCCAGCAGACAGGACAGGGCCGAGCAGTACTTC. Its translation is CASRQDRAEQYF.

The genes are TRBV19 and TRBJ2-2; D gene unclear. This CDR3 comprises 13 residues. Trimming cost V 7 bases and J 6 bases, with 12 bases left between them. Germline V lookup: CDR1 LNHDA, CDR2 SQIVND (reference sequence). The CDR3 spells CASTALGPGELFF. The CDR3 nucleotides are TGTGCCAGTACCGCCCTGGGCCCCGGGGAGCTGTTTTTT.

V and J are TRBV27 and TRBJ2-3, with D tentatively TRBD1 (6 bases). Germline CDR1 is MNHEY and CDR2 is SMNVEV (reference sequence). With 6 bases removed from V and 2 bases from J, the gap between germline ends came to 18 bases. The length of the CDR3 is 16 residues. In DNA form, the CDR3 reads TGTGCCAGCAGCCCCTCGACAGGAGACTTCACAGATACGCAGTATTTT. Protein sequence: CASSPSTGDFTDTQYF.

Only one count was recorded for this clone. This chain connects TRBV15 to TRBJ2-2; D gene uncertain. The V and J ends lost 1 base and 6 bases respectively, with 6 bases between them. The CDR3 is 13 amino acids. Germline loops: CDR1 LNHNV, CDR2 YYDKDF (reference sequence). CDR3 coding DNA: TGTGCCACCAGCAGAGTTGGGGCCGGGGAGCTGTTTTTT. Translating it yields CATSRVGAGELFF.

CDR3 sequence: CASIAGAPNEQFF. In DNA form, the CDR3 reads TGTGCCAGCATCGCGGGAGCCCCAAATGAGCAGTTCTTC. The chain recombines TRBV7-9 with TRBJ2-1; 7 bases fit TRBD2. V shed 7 bases, J shed 7 bases, and the junction held 7 bases outside the gene matches. The CDR3 contains 13 residues. Per the germline V gene, CDR1 is SEHNR and CDR2 is FQNEAQ (reference sequence). Based on the CDR3 plus reference TRBV7-9 and TRBJ2-1, the full variable domain is DTGVSQNPRHKITKRGQNVTFRCDPISEHNRLYWYRQTLGQGPEFLTYFQNEAQLEKSRLLSDRFSAERPKGSFSTLEIQRTEQGDSAMYLCASIAGAPNEQFFGPGTRLTVL.

The chain combines TRBV7-6 with TRBJ1-5, with D possibly TRBD1 on 5 matching bases. V was pared by 4 bases and J by 7 bases, with 14 bases between. Germline CDR1 SGHVS, CDR2 FNYEAQ. The CDR3 is 14 residues long. This CDR3 is CASSSGTGGQPQHF. The CDR3 DNA is TGTGCCAGCAGCTCCGGGACCGGGGGGCAGCCCCAGCATTTT.

There are a few counts of this clone. The gene calls are TRBV27 and TRBJ2-7; no reliable D call. The CDR3 runs 13 residues. With 3 bases removed from V and 1 base from J, the gap between germline ends came to 7 bases. CDR1 MNHEY and CDR2 SMNVEV come from the germline V gene (reference sequence). In DNA, the CDR3 is TGTGCCAGCAGTTTTCACCAATCCTACGAGCAGTACTTC. Translated: CASSFHQSYEQYF.

This chain uses TRBV6-5 with TRBJ2-1; D call uncertain. CDR1 and CDR2 (germline): MNHEY, SVGAGI. Trimming took off 4 bases at V and 6 bases at J, with 10 bases between the two ends. The CDR3 is 13 residues long. CDR3 in amino acids: CASSLFGGNEQFF. DNA of the CDR3: TGTGCCAGCAGTTTATTCGGTGGCAATGAGCAGTTCTTC.

Turning to this clone: The same CDR3 can be traced to other DNA sequences in this sample. This rearrangement joins TRBV5-1 to TRBJ2-7; D gene ambiguous. The ends were cut back, 3 bases at V and 0 bases at J, with 4 bases in the middle. Per the germline V gene, CDR1 is SGHRS and CDR2 is YFSETQ. This CDR3 has 12 residues. CDR3 nucleotide sequence: TGCGCCAGCAGCTCTAGCTCCTACGAGCAGTACTTC. Protein: CASSSSSYEQYF. Based on the CDR3 plus reference TRBV5-1 and TRBJ2-7, the full variable domain is KAGVTQTPRYLIKTRGQQVTLSCSPISGHRSVSWYQQTPGQGLQFLFEYFSETQRNKGNFPGRFSGRQFSNSRSEMNVSTLELGDSALYLCASSSSSYEQYFGPGTRLTVT.

This clone was seen a single time. The chain employs TRBV19 and TRBJ2-1; D unresolved. Per the germline V gene, CDR1 is LNHDA and CDR2 is SQIVND (reference sequence). This CDR3 has 18 amino acids. V was cut by 5 bases and J by 7 bases, with 27 bases left in between. For the CDR3, the DNA is TGTGCCAGTAGTCTTTCACCCTGGAGAGCAGAAAGCTTTAATGAGCAGTTCTTC. Protein: CASSLSPWRAESFNEQFF.

The V call is TRBV7-9, the J call TRBJ2-4; 7 bases are a match to TRBD1. The V and J ends lost 6 bases and 5 bases, in that order; junction bases with no gene match: 7. CDR3 length equals 14 residues. Looked up from germline, CDR1 is SEHNR and CDR2 is FQNEAQ (reference sequence). CDR3 protein: CASSFTGTENIQYF. The CDR3 DNA sequence: TGTGCCAGCAGTTTTACCGGGACAGAAAACATTCAGTACTTC.

As to this clone: One end of the junction varies from germline; a read error may be responsible. The chain is built from TRBV25-1 and TRBJ1-2; unclear D gene. This CDR3 contains 11 residues. Germline values: CDR1 MGHDK, CDR2 SYGVNS. CDR3 in DNA: TGTGCCAGCAGTGGTGAACGGGGAGCCAGCTTC. Amino acids: CASSGERGASF.

The chain carries TRBV4-3 and TRBJ2-7, with 11 bases identical to TRBD1. V shed 1 base, J shed 0 bases, and the junction held 2 bases outside the gene matches. The CDR3 totals 16 residues. Germline V gene sequence: CDR1 LGHNA, CDR2 YSLEER. CDR3 coding DNA: TGCGCCAGCAGCCAAGGGACAGGGGGCGCCTCCTACGAGCAGTACTTC. Translated: CASSQGTGGASYEQYF.

The rearrangement uses TRBV9 and TRBJ2-1, with a tentative D call TRBD2 (6 bases). V lost 3 bases and J 8 bases, leaving 18 bases between the germline ends. The CDR3 contains 15 residues. Germline V gene data show CDR1 as SGDLS and CDR2 as YYNGEE. The chain's CDR3 is CASSAGTGSVDEQFF. In DNA, the CDR3 is TGTGCCAGCAGCGCGGGCACCGGGAGCGTGGATGAGCAGTTCTTC.

This rearrangement joins TRBV28 to TRBJ2-7; the match to TRBD2 covers 7 bases. The CDR3 totals 13 residues. J gave up 11 bases and V 3 bases, and 10 bases lay outside the gene matches. The germline V gene encodes CDR1 MDHEN and CDR2 SYDVKM. The CDR3 loop is CASSFSMREREYF. CDR3 coding DNA: TGTGCCAGCAGTTTTTCCATGCGGGAGAGGGAGTACTTC.

This clone was observed once. The CDR3 sequence is CARELRQGQRSKHEQYF. The CDR3 DNA follows: TGTGCTAGGGAACTAAGACAGGGACAGCGTAGTAAGCACGAGCAGTACTTC. The chain uses TRBV12-5 and TRBJ2-7; 7 bases align to TRBD1. The CDR3 covers 17 residues. V was clipped by 9 bases and J by 5 bases; unmatched bases: 22. Germline CDR1 is LGHNT and CDR2 is FRNRAP.

The J gene is TRBJ2-7, the V gene TRBV25-1; unclear D gene. The V gene's germline CDR1 is MGHDK and CDR2 SYGVNS. The CDR3 loop spans 13 amino acids. V lost 3 bases, J lost 3 bases, and 9 bases lay in between. The CDR3 here is CASSDFAVYEQYF. CDR3 sequence (DNA): TGTGCCAGCAGTGATTTTGCAGTCTACGAGCAGTACTTC.

The CDR3: CASTPPSSGIGYEQYF. The CDR3 bases are TGTGCCAGCACCCCACCTTCGAGCGGGATAGGCTACGAGCAGTACTTC. The chain recombines TRBV7-9 with TRBJ2-7; 7 nucleotides align to TRBD2. In germline, CDR1 is SEHNR, CDR2 FQNEAQ (reference sequence). V shed 7 bases, J shed 3 bases, and the junction held 15 bases outside the gene matches. This CDR3 contains 16 residues.

This chain connects TRBV7-8 to TRBJ2-1; D is possibly TRBD2 (5 bases). V lost 4 bases, J lost 14 bases, and 18 bases lay in between. The germline gives CDR1 SGHVS, CDR2 FQNEAQ. The CDR3 contains 13 residues. The CDR3 DNA sequence: TGTGCCAGCAGCTCCCAACTAGTGGGCGAGGAGTTCTTC. This gives the protein CASSSQLVGEEFF.

The rearrangement uses TRBV29-1 and TRBJ2-5, with no clear D. Germline CDR1 and CDR2: SQVTM and ANQGSEA. The CDR3 sequence is 12 residues long. Trimming stripped 7 bases from V and 2 bases from J, with 11 bases between. The CDR3 is CSAQDLQETQYF. In DNA, the CDR3 is TGCAGCGCCCAAGATCTACAAGAGACCCAGTACTTC.